The 2 T cell receptor beta chains below were found in one sample sequenced in a study of liver allograft versus peripheral blood T cells. For the study at large: Recipients' peripheral blood supplied the T cell receptor repertoires against which those in transplanted livers were compared.

TCRdb reprocessed the reads via MiXCR and lists one record per CDR3 protein. The data show 4,000 to 6,500 distinct CDR3 sequences, with around 15% seen just once and about 10% held by the top ten. The source is a human patient who had a liver transplant. Some T cells may originate from the graft donor.

Comments on this clonotype: A read error may explain this, as a much larger clone is one base away. This rearrangement joins TRBV18 to TRBJ2-5; D uncertain. The CDR3 is made up of 13 amino acids. Germline loops: CDR1 KGHSH, CDR2 LQKENI. This chain's CDR3 is CASSPDRQGTQYF. DNA for the CDR3: TGTGCCAGCTCACCAGACCGCCAAGGGACCCAGTACTTC.

By share, this clonotype counts as medium-sized. The J gene is TRBJ2-7, the V gene TRBV28; D perhaps matches TRBD1 (5 bases). The CDR3 runs 15 residues. CDR1 and CDR2 from the germline V gene are MDHEN and SYDVKM. Trimming cost V 4 bases and J 5 bases, with 18 bases left between them. CDR3: CASSSSQGWVHEQYF. Here the CDR3 DNA reads TGTGCCAGCAGTTCCTCGCAGGGATGGGTCCACGAGCAGTACTTC.